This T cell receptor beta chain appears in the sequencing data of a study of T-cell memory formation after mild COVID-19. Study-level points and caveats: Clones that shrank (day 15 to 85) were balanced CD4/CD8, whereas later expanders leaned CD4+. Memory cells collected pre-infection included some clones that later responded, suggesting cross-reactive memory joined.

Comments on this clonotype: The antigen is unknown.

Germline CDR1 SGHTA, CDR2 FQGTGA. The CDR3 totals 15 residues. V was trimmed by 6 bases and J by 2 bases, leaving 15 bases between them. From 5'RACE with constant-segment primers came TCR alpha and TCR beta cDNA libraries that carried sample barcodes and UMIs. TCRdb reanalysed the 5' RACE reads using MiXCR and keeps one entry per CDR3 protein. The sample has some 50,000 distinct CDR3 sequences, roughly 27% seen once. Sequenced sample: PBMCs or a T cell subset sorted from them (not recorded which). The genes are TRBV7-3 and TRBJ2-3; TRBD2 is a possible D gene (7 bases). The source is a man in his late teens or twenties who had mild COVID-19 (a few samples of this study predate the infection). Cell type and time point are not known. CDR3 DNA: TGTGCCAGCAGTGGCGGAGGGGGGGTCACAGATACGCAGTATTTT. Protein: CASSGGGGVTDTQYF.